These 14 T cell receptor beta chains originate from one sample sequenced in a study of blood T cell repertoires in COVID-19. Assay used: immunoSEQ multiplex PCR; TCRdb lists only in-frame clones, some missing. The data contain some 380,000 clones, 70% to 90% of them seen just once; the ten biggest clones take up 1.3%. Sequences were obtained from PBMCs or T cells enriched from blood (not recorded which). These receptors were obtained from a young man who had recovered from COVID-19.

The chain carries TRBV25-1 and TRBJ2-5; a possible D gene is TRBD1 (6 bases). Trimming shortened V by 3 bases and J by 5 bases, and 22 bases separated the two germline ends. The germline gives CDR1 MGHDK, CDR2 SYGVNS. The CDR3 contains 17 residues. The CDR3 spells CASSELEGHTFSETQYF. CDR3 nucleotides: TGTGCCAGCAGTGAGCTAGAGGGACATACTTTTTCGGAGACCCAGTACTTC.

The chain links TRBV27 to TRBJ1-2, with 9 nucleotides matching TRBD1. The CDR3 runs to 14 residues. Germline V gene lookup returns CDR1 MNHEY and CDR2 SMNVEV (reference sequence). J gave up 2 bases and V 8 bases, and 6 bases lay outside the gene matches. The CDR3 sequence is CASRTGTGNYGYTF. CDR3 coding DNA: TGTGCCAGCCGTACCGGGACAGGGAACTATGGCTACACCTTC.

The rearrangement joins TRBV19 to TRBJ1-6; D is possibly TRBD1 (5 bases). V was shortened by 3 bases and J by 8 bases, with 17 bases between the two germline ends. CDR1 LNHDA and CDR2 SQIVND come from the germline V gene (reference sequence). The CDR3 loop spans 16 amino acids. CDR3 nucleotides: TGTGCCAGTAGTATGGAAGCAGGGCGGGAGTATTCACCCCTCCACTTT. This gives the protein CASSMEAGREYSPLHF. Full variable domain (rest looked up from reference TRBV19 and TRBJ1-6): DGGITQSPKYLFRKEGQNVTLSCEQNLNHDAMYWYRQDPGQGLRLIYYSQIVNDFQKGDIAEGYSVSREKKESFPLTVTSAQKNPTAFYLCASSMEAGREYSPLHFGNGTRLTVT.

The V call is TRBV11-1, the J call TRBJ2-1; the match to TRBD2 covers 11 bases. This CDR3 spans 16 amino acids. The V and J ends lost 0 bases and 7 bases, in that order; junction bases with no gene match: 5. CDR1 is SGHAT and CDR2 is FQDESV in the germline V gene (reference sequence). The CDR3 coding sequence is TGTGCCAGCAGCTTAGCGCGGCTAGCGGGGGGAAATGAGCAGTTCTTC. This translates into CASSLARLAGGNEQFF.

The rearrangement uses TRBV7-2 and TRBJ2-2; 9 bases are shared with TRBD1. Germline-derived CDR1 and CDR2 are SGHTA and FQGNSA. V trimming: 2 bases; J trimming: 6 bases; junction bases outside the gene matches: 4. CDR3 length: 15 amino acids. The CDR3 loop reads CASSLQTGGSGELFF. The CDR3 DNA follows: TGTGCCAGCAGCTTACAGACAGGGGGGTCCGGGGAGCTGTTTTTT.

The chain joins TRBV7-8 to TRBJ2-2, with no clear D. From germline, CDR1 is SGHVS and CDR2 FQNEAQ. The CDR3 is made up of 12 amino acids. The germline V and J ends were trimmed by 4 bases and 3 bases, with 3 bases remaining between them. CDR3 residues: CASSSYTGELFF. CDR3 coding DNA: TGTGCCAGCAGCTCATACACCGGGGAGCTGTTTTTT.

The genes are TRBV27 and TRBJ2-2; 11 nucleotides align to TRBD1. J gave up 6 bases and V 5 bases, and 2 bases lay outside the gene matches. CDR3 length equals 14 residues. Germline CDR1 MNHEY, CDR2 SMNVEV (reference sequence). CDR3 loop: CASSGGQGAGELFF. The DNA of the CDR3 is TGTGCCAGCAGTGGGGGACAGGGGGCCGGGGAGCTGTTTTTT.

V is TRBV9 and J is TRBJ1-2; D may be TRBD1 (6 bases). The CDR3 is 14 residues long. The V end was cut by 7 bases, the J end by 4 bases, with 17 bases between. Looked up from germline, CDR1 is SGDLS and CDR2 is YYNGEE. DNA of the CDR3: TGTGCCAGCGAAAGAGGGGGAGAGGGCTATGGCTACACCTTC. It specifies CASERGGEGYGYTF.

The V call is TRBV5-8, the J call TRBJ1-2, with D perhaps matching TRBD1 (6 bases). The CDR3 spans 15 residues. Per the germline V gene, CDR1 is SGHTS and CDR2 is YDEGEE. Trimming cost V 1 base and J 4 bases, with 14 bases left between them. Written as DNA, the CDR3 is TGTGCCAGCAGCTTGCGCTGGGACAATACCTATGGCTACACCTTC. It is translated as CASSLRWDNTYGYTF.

This clone was observed once. This sequence joins TRBV30 and TRBJ1-4, with TRBD1 matching over 9 bases. In germline, CDR1 is GTSNPN, CDR2 SVGIG (reference sequence). V dropped 4 bases and J dropped 4; count of bases not matched to a gene: 1. The CDR3 has 13 residues. Here the CDR3 DNA reads TGTGCCTGGACGGGACAGGGTAATGAAAAACTGTTTTTT. This gives the protein CAWTGQGNEKLFF. The complete variable domain, with remaining parts taken from reference TRBV30 and TRBJ1-4, reads SQTIHQWPATLVQPVGSPLSLECTVEGTSNPNLYWYRQAAGRGLQLLFYSVGIGQISSEVPQNLSASRPQDRQFILSSKKLLLSDSGFYLCAWTGQGNEKLFFGSGTQLSVL.

The chain has TRBV21-1 and TRBJ2-7; TRBD1 was called by the table and not checked on the DNA. TRBV21-1 is a listed pseudogene. The CDR3 has 17 residues. CDR3 residues: CASSTTQAGDREYEQYF. CDR3 DNA sequence: TGTGCCAGCAGCACGACTCAGGCGGGGGACAGGGAATACGAGCAGTACTTC.

The chain has TRBV11-2 and TRBJ2-7; 10 bases line up with TRBD2. CDR3 length: 15 residues. V trimming: 0 bases; J trimming: 6 bases; junction bases outside the gene matches: 5. CDR1 and CDR2 (germline): SGHAT, FQNNGV. CDR3: CASSLEGLARGEQYF. CDR3 nucleotides: TGTGCCAGCAGCTTAGAGGGACTAGCGCGAGGCGAGCAGTACTTC.

V usage is TRBV5-4 and J usage is TRBJ2-5; perhaps TRBD1 as D (6 bases). The CDR3 is 13 residues long. The germline V and J ends were trimmed by 5 bases and 3 bases, with 11 bases remaining between them. Germline V gene lookup returns CDR1 SGHNT and CDR2 YYREEE (reference sequence). The CDR3 reads CASSSGTKETQYF. The CDR3 bases are TGTGCCAGCAGTTCCGGGACAAAAGAGACCCAGTACTTC.

The rearrangement links TRBV19 to TRBJ2-7; D is possibly TRBD1 (6 bases). The CDR3 runs 16 residues. With 2 bases removed from V and 2 bases from J, the gap between germline ends came to 16 bases. Per germline, CDR1 LNHDA and CDR2 SQIVND (reference sequence). The CDR3 protein is CASSISRGRGTYEQYF. The DNA for the CDR3 is TGTGCCAGTAGTATATCTCGGGGAAGGGGGACCTACGAGCAGTACTTC.